This T cell receptor (beta chain) was identified during a study of cytomegalovirus exposure and HLA in healthy donors. Comments on this clone: The antigen is undetermined.

Overall study results and limits: Earlier analysis yielded a pattern in which most TCR beta V segments were productive about 90% or about 30% of the time. CMV serostatus was the only immune exposure information that was available.

CDR3 length: 16 residues. V was cut by 6 bases and J by 4 bases, with 18 bases left in between. Germline V gene data show CDR1 as MDHEN and CDR2 as SYDVKM. With 60 Vbeta and 13 Jbeta primers, the PCR was carried out. Assay: immunoSEQ multiplex PCR; the TCRdb copy retains only in-frame clones and omits some. The table lists roughly 150,000 clones, approximately 75% of them singletons. Sequenced sample: PBMCs. The V gene is TRBV28, the J gene TRBJ1-4, with D unclear. The receptor was derived from a woman aged 18-35 years in good health and CMV-seronegative. CDR3 in amino acids: CASRRGWGSVNEKLFF. CDR3 in DNA: TGTGCCAGCAGGCGCGGGTGGGGATCTGTTAATGAAAAACTGTTTTTT.